The present entry profiles one T cell receptor beta chain with its context. Its specificity is unknown. This sample stems from a study of cytomegalovirus exposure and HLA in healthy donors. Primers: 60 Vbeta forward and 13 Jbeta reverse. Only in-frame clones appear in the TCRdb table, and some are missing; sequencing was by immunoSEQ multiplex PCR. The profile shows 140,000 to 150,000 clones, around three quarters of them singletons. CDR3 size: 17 residues. Losses at the gene ends were 2 bases for V and 0 bases for J; bases not matched to a gene: 6. CDR1 and CDR2 from the germline V gene are KGHSH and LQKENI. Study-wide findings and caveats: In an earlier analysis, about 87% or about 30%: the productive usage of most TCR beta V segments. There were some V segments, including TRBV6-2 and TRBV6-3, excluded as indistinguishable.

The sample consisted of PBMCs. The TCR was taken from a woman aged 55-69 years in good health and CMV-seropositive. The chain employs TRBV18 and TRBJ1-1; 10 bases are a match to TRBD1. The CDR3 region has the DNA TGTGCCAGCTCACCAGTGACAGGGGGCGTCCTGAACACTGAAGCTTTCTTT. Amino acid sequence: CASSPVTGGVLNTEAFF.